The 31 T cell receptor beta chains in this list originate from one sample, sequenced in a study of CD8 T cells in Susac syndrome (dated by TCRdb to 2018 to 2020). Library creation used the immunoSEQ multiplex PCR assay. RNA was extracted with the RNeasy kit and roughly 0.45 to 1 ug was reverse transcribed using random hexamers. Starting from the raw public reads, TCRdb applied fastp trimming at Q25, assembled clones with MiXCR and retained in-frame beta chains. Rows merge per CDR3 protein into single entries with the most common DNA and genes. The sample table lists 400,000 to 550,000 distinct CDR3 sequences, approximately 85% of them with a count of one. The ten largest clonotypes hold roughly 0.11% of the sample. Sample: CD8+ T cells from PBMCs. The receptors were sampled from a human donor with multiple sclerosis.

The chain has TRBV7-9 and TRBJ2-5; D is unresolved. Germline V gene data show CDR1 as SEHNR and CDR2 as FQNEAQ (reference sequence). Trimming left V 5 bases short and J 0 bases short, with 4 bases between. This CDR3 contains 12 residues. The CDR3: CASSQYQETQYF. As DNA, the CDR3 is TGTGCCAGCAGCCAGTACCAAGAGACCCAGTACTTC.

The rearrangement links TRBV27 to TRBJ2-2, with D tentatively TRBD2 (5 bases). There are 14 residues in the CDR3. Looked up from germline, CDR1 is MNHEY and CDR2 is SMNVEV (reference sequence). V was pared by 5 bases and J by 4 bases, with 11 bases between. The CDR3 is CASSPGLTTGELFF. In DNA form, the CDR3 reads TGTGCCAGCAGTCCCGGACTGACCACCGGGGAGCTGTTTTTT.

V is TRBV2 and J is TRBJ2-5; D is undetermined. V was shortened by 6 bases and J by 1 base, with 21 bases between the two germline ends. The CDR3 spans 17 residues. The V gene's germline CDR1 is SNHLY and CDR2 FYNNEI. Here the CDR3 DNA reads TGTGCCAGCAGCGGTTCGACACCATATGAATTCCAAGAGACCCAGTACTTC. As protein: CASSGSTPYEFQETQYF.

This chain joins TRBV3-1 and TRBJ2-7; weak D call: TRBD1 (6 bases). Trimming removed 3 bases from V and 1 base from J, with 10 bases in between. The CDR3 contains 14 residues. In germline, CDR1 is LGHDT, CDR2 YNNKEL (reference sequence). The CDR3 spells CASSHSDSSYEQYF. The DNA for the CDR3 is TGTGCCAGCAGCCATTCGGACAGTTCCTACGAGCAGTACTTC.

The gene calls are TRBV30 and TRBJ2-3; 7 bases match TRBD2. The CDR3 consists of 12 residues. V was pared by 0 bases and J by 14 bases, with 8 bases of the junction left unmatched. Germline CDR1 and CDR2: GTSNPN and SVGIG (reference sequence). The CDR3 region is CAWSVSGPGGYF. CDR3 bases: TGTGCCTGGAGTGTATCTGGCCCGGGGGGGTATTTT. Variable domain in full (rest from reference TRBV30 and TRBJ2-3): SQTIHQWPATLVQPVGSPLSLECTVEGTSNPNLYWYRQAAGRGLQLLFYSVGIGQISSEVPQNLSASRPQDRQFILSSKKLLLSDSGFYLCAWSVSGPGGYFGPGTRLTVL.

This clonotype is a singleton in its sample. The V gene is TRBV20-1, the J gene TRBJ1-1, with a possible D match to TRBD1 (6 bases). Germline V gene lookup returns CDR1 DFQATT and CDR2 SNEGSKA (reference sequence). Trimming took off 3 bases at V and 0 bases at J, with 14 bases between the two ends. The CDR3 sequence is 15 residues long. The CDR3 DNA is TGCAGTGCTAGGAAAGAGGGGGAGATGAACACTGAAGCTTTCTTT. It codes for CSARKEGEMNTEAFF.

The V call is TRBV6-5, the J call TRBJ2-1; 7 bases match TRBD2. This CDR3 is 12 amino acids long. Germline loops: CDR1 MNHEY, CDR2 SVGAGI. V lost 0 bases to trimming and J lost 14 bases; unmatched junction nucleotides: 4. CDR3 sequence (DNA): TGTGCCAGCAGTTACTCAGGCGGGGGAAAGTTCTTC. Protein sequence: CASSYSGGGKFF.

This clonotype was observed once. The V and J genes are TRBV4-1 and TRBJ2-1; unclear D gene. CDR3 length: 13 residues. V was trimmed by 1 base and J by 4 bases, leaving 5 bases between them. Germline V CDR1 and CDR2: MGHRA, YSYEKL. The CDR3 region is CASSQGVYNEQFF. CDR3 coding DNA: TGCGCCAGCAGCCAAGGTGTGTACAATGAGCAGTTCTTC.

The chain employs TRBV28 and TRBJ1-5; D not certain. The CDR3 runs to 12 residues. Trimming shortened V by 1 base and J by 7 bases, and 5 bases separated the two germline ends. The germline V gene encodes CDR1 MDHEN and CDR2 SYDVKM. The CDR3 nucleotides are TGTGCCAGCAGTTTATTGGAACAGCCCCAGCATTTT. It is translated as CASSLLEQPQHF.

The chain recombines TRBV20-1 with TRBJ1-2, with a possible D match to TRBD1 (6 bases). The CDR3 sequence is 14 residues long. Germline assignment: CDR1 DFQATT and CDR2 SNEGSKA (reference sequence). Between the trimmed V and J ends, which lost 3 bases and 4 bases, there was a span of 15 bases. Here the CDR3 reads CSASAELGAYGYTF. In DNA, the CDR3 is TGCAGTGCTAGCGCCGAGTTGGGGGCCTATGGCTACACCTTC.

This rearrangement joins TRBV5-6 to TRBJ2-3, with D perhaps TRBD2 (7 bases). This CDR3 spans 16 amino acids. Germline V gives CDR1 SGHDT, CDR2 YYEEEE. V lost 3 bases and J 1 base, leaving 15 bases between the germline ends. CDR3: CASSSYREGGTDTQYF. DNA for the CDR3: TGTGCCAGCAGCTCATACAGGGAGGGGGGCACAGATACGCAGTATTTT.

The V gene is TRBV2, the J gene TRBJ2-1; 10 positions match TRBD1. J lost 4 bases, V lost 6 bases, and 3 bases had no gene match. Per germline, CDR1 SNHLY and CDR2 FYNNEI. The CDR3 sequence is 14 residues long. CDR3 nucleotide sequence: TGTGCCAGCAGGAAGGGACAGGGGTACAATGAGCAGTTCTTC. Translation gives CASRKGQGYNEQFF.

V gene TRBV7-6 combines with J gene TRBJ1-5; the match to TRBD1 covers 10 bases. This CDR3 comprises 16 residues. V gave up 4 bases and J gave up 2 bases; unmatched junction bases: 5. Germline V CDR1 and CDR2: SGHVS, FNYEAQ. CDR3 sequence (DNA): TGTGCCAGCAGCTCCGGGACAGGGGAGGGCAATCAGCCCCAGCATTTT. Encoded protein: CASSSGTGEGNQPQHF.

The chain employs TRBV27 and TRBJ2-3; D is uncertain. Germline V lookup: CDR1 MNHEY, CDR2 SMNVEV (reference sequence). The CDR3 is 11 amino acids. V lost 5 bases, J lost 4 bases, and 4 bases lay in between. Here the CDR3 DNA reads TGTGCCAGCAGTCAGGCAGATACGCAGTATTTT. Its protein product is CASSQADTQYF.

V usage is TRBV29-1 and J usage is TRBJ2-7, with TRBD1 matching over 10 bases. The V segment lost 4 bases and the J segment 8 bases; nucleotides outside the gene matches: 5. The CDR3 is 12 amino acids. Per germline, CDR1 SQVTM and CDR2 ANQGSEA. This CDR3 is CSVAGTGAKQYF. In nucleotides, the CDR3 is TGCAGCGTTGCCGGGACAGGGGCAAAGCAGTACTTC.

V is TRBV20-1 and J is TRBJ2-5, with 8 bases matching TRBD1. Germline V gene lookup returns CDR1 DFQATT and CDR2 SNEGSKA (reference sequence). V lost 3 bases, J lost 5 bases, and 5 bases stayed unmatched. CDR3 length: 13 residues. The CDR3 DNA is TGCAGTGCTAGGGAGACAGGGGTTGAGACCCAGTACTTC. Translating gives CSARETGVETQYF.

The chain carries TRBV2 and TRBJ2-7; either TRBD1 or TRBD2 may fit D (5 bases each). Trimming pared 4 bases from V and 0 bases from J, leaving 10 bases between. Germline loops: CDR1 SNHLY, CDR2 FYNNEI. This CDR3 is built from 14 residues. The CDR3 sequence is CASSVGTSSYEQYF. Written as DNA, the CDR3 is TGTGCCAGCAGTGTTGGGACCAGCTCCTACGAGCAGTACTTC. Filled out from reference TRBV2 and TRBJ2-7, the complete variable domain reads EPEVTQTPSHQVTQMGQEVILRCVPISNHLYFYWYRQILGQKVEFLVSFYNNEISEKSEIFDDQFSVERPDGSNFTLKIRSTKLEDSAMYFCASSVGTSSYEQYFGPGTRLTVT.

The rearrangement joins TRBV7-9 to TRBJ1-5; D is undetermined. The CDR3 is 12 amino acids. Germline assignment: CDR1 SEHNR and CDR2 FQNEAQ (reference sequence). V lost 1 base, J lost 5 bases, and 3 bases lay in between. The CDR3 reads CASSLDYQPQHF. CDR3 DNA sequence: TGTGCCAGCAGCTTAGATTATCAGCCCCAGCATTTT.

CDR3 in DNA: TGTGCCAGCCTGGCGGGCACTGAAGCTTTCTTT. It codes for CASLAGTEAFF. The J gene is TRBJ1-1, the V gene TRBV2; D is uncertain. Trimming cost V 8 bases and J 4 bases, with 8 bases left between them. This CDR3 has 11 residues. Germline V lookup: CDR1 SNHLY, CDR2 FYNNEI.

The chain carries TRBV11-2 and TRBJ2-1, with TRBD2 matching over 12 bases. The CDR3 consists of 16 residues. Trimming cost V 5 bases and J 10 bases; bases outside gene matches: 12. Germline V lookup: CDR1 SGHAT, CDR2 FQNNGV. The CDR3 sequence: CASSPSTSGRPPEQFF. The CDR3 bases are TGTGCCAGCAGCCCTTCTACTAGCGGGAGGCCACCAGAGCAGTTCTTC.

The chain combines TRBV4-2 with TRBJ2-1; TRBD2 aligns across 7 bases. The CDR3 consists of 16 residues. V gave up 0 bases and J gave up 4 bases; unmatched junction bases: 6. Germline CDR1 LGHNA, CDR2 YNFKEQ. The CDR3 nucleotides read TGTGCCAGCAGCCAAGAGTTCGGCGGGGGATACAATGAGCAGTTCTTC. This codes for CASSQEFGGGYNEQFF.

V is TRBV7-6 and J is TRBJ2-7; no definite D call. CDR1 is SGHVS, CDR2 FNYEAQ, per germline. The germline V and J ends were trimmed by 5 bases and 4 bases, with 12 bases remaining between them. The CDR3 loop spans 13 amino acids. The CDR3 DNA sequence: TGTGCCAGCAGCCCCCACGACACTTACGAGCAGTACTTC. It translates to CASSPHDTYEQYF.

This clonotype was found a few times. The CDR3 sequence: CASSLAIRGGGEQYF. The CDR3 DNA follows: TGTGCCAGCAGCTTGGCGATTCGGGGAGGCGGCGAGCAGTACTTC. The chain uses TRBV5-7 and TRBJ2-7, with D maybe TRBD2 (6 bases). TRBV5-7 is marked as an open reading frame, function uncertain. V gave up 0 bases and J gave up 6 bases, with 16 bases separating them. CDR3 length: 15 residues.

The chain employs TRBV5-5 and TRBJ2-7; D unresolved. The CDR3 has 16 residues. Germline CDR1 reads SGHKS; CDR2 reads YYEKEE (reference sequence). V was trimmed by 0 bases and J by 1 base, leaving 14 bases between them. CDR3 loop: CASSLAWPDFSYEQYF. CDR3 sequence (DNA): TGTGCCAGCAGCTTGGCGTGGCCAGATTTTTCCTACGAGCAGTACTTC.

The chain recombines TRBV9 with TRBJ1-2, with unresolved D. Germline CDR1 is SGDLS and CDR2 is YYNGEE. The CDR3 covers 14 residues. The V and J ends lost 4 bases and 2 bases respectively, with 12 bases between them. The CDR3 region is CASSRFGVNYGYTF. The CDR3 nucleotides are TGTGCCAGCAGCCGATTCGGGGTGAACTATGGCTACACCTTC.

The J gene is TRBJ2-1, the V gene TRBV6-5, with D unresolved. Trimming took off 4 bases at V and 6 bases at J, with 10 bases between the two ends. The CDR3 contains 13 residues. Germline CDR1 is MNHEY and CDR2 is SVGAGI. The CDR3 reads CASSSTALNEQFF. In nucleotides, the CDR3 is TGTGCCAGCAGTTCGACTGCCCTCAATGAGCAGTTCTTC.

The V gene is TRBV4-1, the J gene TRBJ1-5, with no clear D. V was pared by 0 bases and J by 4 bases, with 13 bases between. This CDR3 comprises 16 residues. The germline V gene encodes CDR1 MGHRA and CDR2 YSYEKL. The CDR3 DNA reads as TGCGCCAGCAGCCAAGATCCATTAGTCCCAAATCAGCCCCAGCATTTT. Residues: CASSQDPLVPNQPQHF.

The chain links TRBV12-3 or TRBV12-4 to TRBJ2-5; a weak D match, TRBD2 (5 bases). This CDR3 region has 13 residues. V was trimmed by 5 bases and J by 3 bases, leaving 10 bases between them. The chain's CDR3 is CASSPLGEETQYF. CDR3 DNA: TGTGCCAGCAGTCCCCTCGGGGAAGAGACCCAGTACTTC.

This chain connects TRBV30 to TRBJ2-3; either TRBD1 or TRBD2 may supply D (5 bases each). V gave up 0 bases and J gave up 3 bases, with 10 bases separating them. The CDR3 spans 14 residues. CDR1 and CDR2 from the germline V gene are GTSNPN and SVGIG (reference sequence). CDR3: CAWSVLGATDTQYF. CDR3 in DNA: TGTGCCTGGAGTGTACTCGGGGCGACAGATACGCAGTATTTT.

V and J are TRBV6-1 and TRBJ1-2; no firm D call. From germline, CDR1 is MNHNS and CDR2 SASEGT. CDR3 length: 13 residues. Trimming took 8 bases from V and 1 from J, leaving 11 bases between them. CDR3 protein: CASYPTVNYGYTF. DNA of the CDR3: TGTGCCAGCTATCCAACAGTTAACTATGGCTACACCTTC.

V is TRBV20-1 and J is TRBJ2-7; 7 bases are a match to TRBD2. V shed 0 bases and J 3 bases; nucleotides not matched to a gene: 2. Per the germline V gene, CDR1 is DFQATT and CDR2 is SNEGSKA (reference sequence). This CDR3 region has 13 residues. CDR3 coding DNA: TGCAGTGCTAGAGAGAGCGGGAACTACGAGCAGTACTTC. Amino acids: CSARESGNYEQYF.